This is a list of T cell receptor beta chains from one sample in a study of cytomegalovirus exposure and HLA in healthy donors. The data were produced by immunoSEQ multiplex PCR, yet TCRdb's version contains in-frame clones alone and is incomplete. The sample records around 120,000 clones, 65% to 90% being singletons. The sample was PBMCs. The origin of the receptors is a girl aged 2 to 9 in good health and CMV-seronegative. Each CDR3 is given with its conserved first and last residue. A D gene is named only where the DNA matches it firmly. Clone size is given for some rows only: seen once, a few or many times, or a class if the clone is expanded.

v_call,d_call,cdr3_length,j_call,clone_size,cdr3_nt,cdr3_aa
TRBV19,TRBD1,15,TRBJ1-2,-,TGTGCCAGTAGTACCACGACAGGGGGCGCTTATGGCTACACCTTC,CASSTTTGGAYGYTF
TRBV7-2,TRBD2,14,TRBJ2-7,-,TGTGCCAGCAGCTTAGAAGCGGGATCCTACGAGCAGTACTTC,CASSLEAGSYEQYF
TRBV19,TRBD2,14,TRBJ2-1,once,TGTGCCAGTAGTCCGGGACTAGCGGGGAATGAGCAGTTCTTC,CASSPGLAGNEQFF
TRBV5-1,TRBD1,15,TRBJ2-1,-,TGCGCAAGAACCCGGGCGGGACAGGGAATCTTTGGGCAGTTCTTC,CARTRAGQGIFGQFF
TRBV5-1,TRBD1,16,TRBJ2-1,-,TGCGCCAGCAGCTCACAGGGGGAAAGTTACTACAATGAGCAGTTCTTC,CASSSQGESYYNEQFF
TRBV30,TRBD1,17,TRBJ1-4,-,TGTGCCTGGAGTCCCAGGGACAGGGAGGTTGGAGGTGAAAAACTGTTTTTT,CAWSPRDREVGGEKLFF
TRBV2,TRBD1,13,TRBJ1-5,-,TGTGCCAGCAGACAGGGGTCCGATCAGCCCCAGCATTTT,CASRQGSDQPQHF
TRBV7-9,-,15,TRBJ2-3,once,TGTGCCAGCAGCTTTCTCCGGACAGCCACAGATACGCAGTATTTT,CASSFLRTATDTQYF
TRBV29-1,-,13,TRBJ1-4,-,TGCAGCGTTGCTTTCAGCGCCCAGTCAAAACTGTTTTTT,CSVAFSAQSKLFF
TRBV2,-,16,TRBJ2-1,-,TGTGCCAGCAGTGATTATTCCGTATACTCCTACAATGAGCAGTTCTTC,CASSDYSVYSYNEQFF
TRBV28,-,17,TRBJ1-4,-,TGTGCCAGCAGTGTATCGCACCAACAGGGAAGAACCGAAAAACTGTTTTTT,CASSVSHQQGRTEKLFF
TRBV4-1,TRBD2,19,TRBJ2-1,-,TGCGCCAGCAGCCAGATTAGTGGAGCCTGGACTAGCCTCTACAATGAGCAGTTCTTC,CASSQISGAWTSLYNEQFF
TRBV28,-,11,TRBJ1-1,-,TGTGCCAGCAGTTCTAACACTGAAGCTTTCTTT,CASSSNTEAFF
TRBV4-3,-,13,TRBJ2-3,-,TGCGCCAGCAGCCAAGAATGGACACATACGCAGTATTTT,CASSQEWTHTQYF
TRBV15,-,14,TRBJ2-3,-,TGTGCCACCAGCATACAGGACAGTAGAGATACGCAGTATTTT,CATSIQDSRDTQYF
TRBV28,-,14,TRBJ2-7,-,TGTGCCAGCAGTTTATTCCAGGGTATGGGCGAGCAGTACTTC,CASSLFQGMGEQYF
TRBV27,-,13,TRBJ2-2,-,TGTGCCAGCAGCCCCCTAGCAACCGGGGAGCTGTTTTTT,CASSPLATGELFF
TRBV27,-,13,TRBJ1-1,once,TGTGCCAGCAGTTCCACAGGTTGGACTGAAGCTTTCTTT,CASSSTGWTEAFF
TRBV7-6,TRBD2,15,TRBJ2-7,-,TGTGCCAGCAGCCTAGGGACTAGCGGCTCCTACGAGCAGTACTTC,CASSLGTSGSYEQYF
TRBV12-5,TRBD1,15,TRBJ2-2,few,TGTGCTAGTGGTTTGCAACAGGGGTACACCGGGGAGCTGTTTTTT,CASGLQQGYTGELFF
TRBV10-1,TRBD1,16,TRBJ2-5,-,TGCGCCAGCAGTGAGTCACCGGGACAGGGGGAAGAGACCCAGTACTTC,CASSESPGQGEETQYF
TRBV11-3,TRBD2,15,TRBJ2-1,-,TGTGCCAGCAGCTTAGGCGGACTAGCATCAGGTGAGCAGTTCTTC,CASSLGGLASGEQFF
TRBV28,TRBD1,16,TRBJ1-2,-,TGTGCCAGCAGTTCCTTCCCCGGGACAGCAAACTATGGCTACACCTTC,CASSSFPGTANYGYTF
TRBV14,-,14,TRBJ2-5,-,TGTGCCAGCAGCCGACTTCGAAGTCAAGAGACCCAGTACTTC,CASSRLRSQETQYF
TRBV30,-,11,TRBJ1-1,few,TGTGCCTGTTCGACAAACACTGAAGCTTTCTTT,CACSTNTEAFF
TRBV23-1,TRBD2,15,TRBJ2-7,-,TGCGCCAGCAGTCCTCCTAGCGGGACCACCTACGAGCAGTACTTC,CASSPPSGTTYEQYF
TRBV13,-,13,TRBJ1-6,-,TGTGCCAGCAGCCTCAGGTGGAACTCACCCCTCCACTTT,CASSLRWNSPLHF
TRBV5-1,-,14,TRBJ1-1,-,TGCGCCAGCAGCTTGGATGGCCTGAACACTGAAGCTTTCTTT,CASSLDGLNTEAFF
TRBV5-8,-,19,TRBJ2-6,-,TGTGCCAGCAGCCCGGAAACGGGGGGCCTTTTTCTCTGGGCCAACGTCCTGACTTTC,CASSPETGGLFLWANVLTF
TRBV7-8,TRBD2,18,TRBJ2-7,-,TGTGCCAGCAGTACTAACCCAGCCGGGACTAGCGGCTACTACGAGCAGTACTTC,CASSTNPAGTSGYYEQYF
TRBV7-2,-,14,TRBJ2-5,-,TGTGCCAGCAGCTTAGGACTAGACGAGGAGACCCAGTACTTC,CASSLGLDEETQYF
TRBV23-1,-,18,TRBJ2-5,-,TGCGCCAGCAGTCAATCGGAACAGCTCCACACAGTACAAGAGACCCAGTACTTC,CASSQSEQLHTVQETQYF
TRBV27,-,13,TRBJ2-7,-,TGTGCCAGCAGTTTAACAGGGCCTTTCGAGCAGTACTTC,CASSLTGPFEQYF
TRBV7-9,-,19,TRBJ1-4,-,TGTGCCAGCAGCTTAACCTTGGGAGGGCAAGGGCAAGAAAATGAAAAACTGTTTTTT,CASSLTLGGQGQENEKLFF
TRBV11-3,TRBD1,13,TRBJ2-7,-,TGTGCCAGCAGCGCGGGACAGGGCTACGAGCAGTACTTC,CASSAGQGYEQYF
TRBV27,TRBD1,16,TRBJ1-2,-,TGTGCCAGCAGTTTACAAGGACAGGGGGCAGGCTATGGCTACACCTTC,CASSLQGQGAGYGYTF
TRBV4-1,TRBD1,14,TRBJ2-7,-,TGCGCCAGCAGCGAGCAACAGGGGACCTACGAGCAGTACTTC,CASSEQQGTYEQYF
TRBV5-1,-,15,TRBJ2-7,once,TGCGCCAGCAGTTCGGGAGGGACAGGGTCCTACGAGCAGTACTTC,CASSSGGTGSYEQYF
TRBV11-3,-,12,TRBJ2-1,-,TGTGCCAGCAGCCGCCCGGCGGGGAAGCAGTTCTTC,CASSRPAGKQFF
TRBV6-1,-,13,TRBJ1-5,-,TGTGCCAGCATGGACTCAAAAGATCAGCCCCAGCATTTT,CASMDSKDQPQHF
TRBV19,-,14,TRBJ1-1,-,TGTGCCAGTAGTACGTGGACACAGAACACTGAAGCTTTCTTT,CASSTWTQNTEAFF
TRBV19,-,16,TRBJ2-7,-,TGTGCCAGTAGTATAGGGTTTGGGGACTTTAACTACGAGCAGTACTTC,CASSIGFGDFNYEQYF
TRBV5-6,-,15,TRBJ1-1,-,TGTGCCAGCAGCTTGGGGGCTTGGATGAACACTGAAGCTTTCTTT,CASSLGAWMNTEAFF
TRBV29-1,-,13,TRBJ2-5,-,TGCAGCGTTGAGGGGCGTCAGGGGGAGACCCAGTACTTC,CSVEGRQGETQYF
TRBV9,TRBD1,13,TRBJ1-2,-,TGTGCGACGAACAGGGGGCAAAACTATGGCTACACCTTC,CATNRGQNYGYTF